This TCR beta chain originates from a study of blood T cell repertoires in COVID-19. Sequencing used immunoSEQ multiplex PCR; TCRdb keeps in-frame clones, though not all of them. The sample carries 250,000 to 300,000 clones, 86% recorded once. Germline-derived CDR1 and CDR2 are SGHRS and YFSETQ. Trimming cost V 3 bases and J 5 bases; bases outside gene matches: 10. The CDR3 sequence is 15 residues long. Individuals aged roughly 18 to 100 years were recruited from about two dozen US areas. Material: PBMCs or T cells enriched from blood (not recorded which). J is TRBJ2-5 and V is TRBV5-1; 7 bases are shared with TRBD2. The clonotype comes from a young man who had recovered from COVID-19. The CDR3 sequence is CASSSRTRAGETQYF. For the CDR3, the DNA is TGCGCCAGCAGCTCACGGACTAGAGCCGGGGAGACCCAGTACTTC.